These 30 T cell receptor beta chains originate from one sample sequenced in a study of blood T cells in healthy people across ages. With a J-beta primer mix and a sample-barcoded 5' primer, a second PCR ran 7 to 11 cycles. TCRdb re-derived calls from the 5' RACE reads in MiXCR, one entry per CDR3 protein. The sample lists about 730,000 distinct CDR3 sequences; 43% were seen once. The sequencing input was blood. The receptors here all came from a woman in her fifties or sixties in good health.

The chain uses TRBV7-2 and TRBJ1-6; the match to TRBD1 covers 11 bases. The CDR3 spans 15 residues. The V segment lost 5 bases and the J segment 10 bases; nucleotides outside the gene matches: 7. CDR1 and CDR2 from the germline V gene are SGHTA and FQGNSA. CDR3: CASSTGTGGRSPLHF. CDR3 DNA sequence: TGTGCCAGCAGCACCGGGACAGGGGGGCGATCACCCCTCCACTTT.

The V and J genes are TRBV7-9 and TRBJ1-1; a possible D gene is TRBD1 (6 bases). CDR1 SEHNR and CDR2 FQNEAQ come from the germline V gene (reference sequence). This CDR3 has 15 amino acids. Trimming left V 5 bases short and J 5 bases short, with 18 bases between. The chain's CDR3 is CASSPTQGVATEAFF. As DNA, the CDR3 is TGTGCCAGCAGCCCAACACAGGGTGTGGCGACTGAAGCTTTCTTT.

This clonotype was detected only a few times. Written as DNA, the CDR3 is TGTGCCATCAGCAAGGGACTAGCGGGGGAGAACAATGAGCAGTTCTTC. Translation: CAISKGLAGENNEQFF. The rearrangement uses TRBV10-3 and TRBJ2-1, with TRBD2 matching 14 bases. The ends lost 6 bases at V and 5 bases at J; junction bases unmatched: 6. This CDR3 comprises 16 residues. Germline CDR1 is ENHRY and CDR2 is SYGVKD.

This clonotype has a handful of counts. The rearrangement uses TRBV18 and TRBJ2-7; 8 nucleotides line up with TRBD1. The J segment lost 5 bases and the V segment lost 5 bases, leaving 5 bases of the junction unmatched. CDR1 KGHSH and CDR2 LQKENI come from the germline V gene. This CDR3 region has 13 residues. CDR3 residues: CASSYLTGDEQYF. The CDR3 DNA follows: TGTGCCAGCTCATACCTGACAGGGGACGAGCAGTACTTC.

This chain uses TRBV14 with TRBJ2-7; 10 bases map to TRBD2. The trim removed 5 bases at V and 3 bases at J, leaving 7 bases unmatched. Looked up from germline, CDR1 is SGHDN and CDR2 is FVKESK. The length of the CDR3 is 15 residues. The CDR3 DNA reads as TGTGCCAGCAGCAGGGGGGCTAGCGGGGGCTACGAGCAGTACTTC. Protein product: CASSRGASGGYEQYF.

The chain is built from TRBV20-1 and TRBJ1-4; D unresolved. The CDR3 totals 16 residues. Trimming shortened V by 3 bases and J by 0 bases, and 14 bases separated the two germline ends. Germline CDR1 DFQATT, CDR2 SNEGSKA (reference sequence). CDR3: CSASKLGTSTNEKLFF. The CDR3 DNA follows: TGCAGTGCTAGTAAGCTGGGAACCTCAACTAATGAAAAACTGTTTTTT.

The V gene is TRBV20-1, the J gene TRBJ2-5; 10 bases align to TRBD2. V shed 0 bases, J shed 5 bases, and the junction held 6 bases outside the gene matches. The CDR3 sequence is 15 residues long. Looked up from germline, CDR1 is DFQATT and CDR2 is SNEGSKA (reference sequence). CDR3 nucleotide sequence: TGCAGTGCTAGAGACCTAGCGGGAGACCGCGAGACCCAGTACTTC. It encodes CSARDLAGDRETQYF.

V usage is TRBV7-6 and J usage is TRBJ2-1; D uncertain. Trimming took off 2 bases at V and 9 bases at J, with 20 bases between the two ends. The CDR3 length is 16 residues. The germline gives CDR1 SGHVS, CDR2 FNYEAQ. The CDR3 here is CASSLNGVGSIVEQFF. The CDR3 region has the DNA TGTGCCAGCAGCTTAAACGGAGTGGGTAGCATTGTTGAGCAGTTCTTC.

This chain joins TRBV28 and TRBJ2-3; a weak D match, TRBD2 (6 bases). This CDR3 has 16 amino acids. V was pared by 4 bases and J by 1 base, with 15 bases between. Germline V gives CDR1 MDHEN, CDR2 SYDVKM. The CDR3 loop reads CASSSPGDGGTDTQYF. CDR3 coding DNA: TGTGCCAGCAGTTCCCCGGGGGATGGAGGCACAGATACGCAGTATTTT. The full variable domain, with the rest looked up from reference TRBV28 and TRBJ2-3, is DVKVTQSSRYLVKRTGEKVFLECVQDMDHENMFWYRQDPGLGLRLIYFSYDVKMKEKGDIPEGYSVSREKKERFSLILESASTNQTSMYLCASSSPGDGGTDTQYFGPGTRLTVL.

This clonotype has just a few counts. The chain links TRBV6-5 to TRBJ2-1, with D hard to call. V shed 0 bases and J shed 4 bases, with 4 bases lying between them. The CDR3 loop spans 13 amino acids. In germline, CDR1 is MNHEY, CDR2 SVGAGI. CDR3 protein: CASSYSMYNEQFF. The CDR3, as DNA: TGTGCCAGCAGTTACTCGATGTACAATGAGCAGTTCTTC.

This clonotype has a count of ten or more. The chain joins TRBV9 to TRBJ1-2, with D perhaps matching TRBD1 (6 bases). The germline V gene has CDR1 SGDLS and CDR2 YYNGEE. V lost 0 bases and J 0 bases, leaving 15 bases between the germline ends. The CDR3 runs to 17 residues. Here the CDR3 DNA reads TGTGCCAGCAGCGTAGGCGGTTGGGACAACTCTAACTATGGCTACACCTTC. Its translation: CASSVGGWDNSNYGYTF. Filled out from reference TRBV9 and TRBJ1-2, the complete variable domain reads DSGVTQTPKHLITATGQRVTLRCSPRSGDLSVYWYQQSLDQGLQFLIQYYNGEERAKGNILERFSAQQFPDLHSELNLSSLELGDSALYFCASSVGGWDNSNYGYTFGSGTRLTVV.

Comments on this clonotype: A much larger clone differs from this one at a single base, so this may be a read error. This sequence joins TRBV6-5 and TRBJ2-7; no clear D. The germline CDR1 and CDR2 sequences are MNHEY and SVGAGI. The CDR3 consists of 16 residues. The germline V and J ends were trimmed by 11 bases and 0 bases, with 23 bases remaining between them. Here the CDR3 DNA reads TGTGCCGGCACTCCCATTGCGGAATATGTCTCCTACGAGCAGTACTTC. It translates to CAGTPIAEYVSYEQYF.

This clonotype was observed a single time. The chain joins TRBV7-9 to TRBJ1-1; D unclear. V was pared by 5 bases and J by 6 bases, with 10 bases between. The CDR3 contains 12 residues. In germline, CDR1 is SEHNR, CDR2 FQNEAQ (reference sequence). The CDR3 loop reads CASSRSWAEAFF. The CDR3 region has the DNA TGTGCCAGCAGCCGTTCCTGGGCTGAAGCTTTCTTT.

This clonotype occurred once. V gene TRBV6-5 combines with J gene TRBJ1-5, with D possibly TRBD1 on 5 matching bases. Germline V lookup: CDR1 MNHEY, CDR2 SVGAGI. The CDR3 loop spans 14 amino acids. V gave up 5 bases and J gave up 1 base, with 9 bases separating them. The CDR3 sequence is CASSAGLSNQPQHF. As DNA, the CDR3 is TGTGCCAGCAGTGCAGGGTTGAGCAATCAGCCCCAGCATTTT.

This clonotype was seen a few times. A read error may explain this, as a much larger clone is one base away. CDR3: CASSFDRGEAFF. CDR3 coding DNA: TGTGCCAGCAGCTTCGACAGGGGTGAAGCTTTCTTT. The chain is built from TRBV5-5 and TRBJ1-1, with TRBD1 identical over 8 bases. The CDR3 sequence is 12 residues long. Germline V gene data show CDR1 as SGHKS and CDR2 as YYEKEE (reference sequence). The V and J ends lost 2 bases and 7 bases, in that order; junction bases with no gene match: 1.

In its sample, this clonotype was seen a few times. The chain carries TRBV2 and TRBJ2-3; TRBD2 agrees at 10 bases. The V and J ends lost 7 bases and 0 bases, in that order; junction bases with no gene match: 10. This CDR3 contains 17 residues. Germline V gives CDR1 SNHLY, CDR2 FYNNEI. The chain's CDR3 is CASITGTSVTSTDTQYF. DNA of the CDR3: TGTGCCAGCATAACCGGGACTAGCGTAACTAGCACAGATACGCAGTATTTT.

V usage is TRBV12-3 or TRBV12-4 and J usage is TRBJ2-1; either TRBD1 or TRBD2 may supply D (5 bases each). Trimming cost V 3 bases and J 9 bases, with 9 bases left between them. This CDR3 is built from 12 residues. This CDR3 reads CASSFGAGEQFF. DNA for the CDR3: TGTGCCAGCAGTTTCGGGGCGGGTGAGCAGTTCTTC.

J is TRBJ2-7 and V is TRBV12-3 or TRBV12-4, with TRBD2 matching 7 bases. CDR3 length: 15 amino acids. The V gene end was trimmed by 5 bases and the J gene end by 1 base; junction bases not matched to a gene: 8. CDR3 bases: TGTGCCAGCAGTCTTCTAGCGGAACCATCCTACGAGCAGTACTTC. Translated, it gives CASSLLAEPSYEQYF.

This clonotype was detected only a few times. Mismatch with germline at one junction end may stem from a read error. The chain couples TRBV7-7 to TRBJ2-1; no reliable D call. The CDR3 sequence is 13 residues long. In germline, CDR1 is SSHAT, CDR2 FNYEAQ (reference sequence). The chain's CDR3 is CASSLDQASEQFF. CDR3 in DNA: TGTGCTAGCAGCTTAGACCAGGCCAGTGAGCAGTTCTTC.

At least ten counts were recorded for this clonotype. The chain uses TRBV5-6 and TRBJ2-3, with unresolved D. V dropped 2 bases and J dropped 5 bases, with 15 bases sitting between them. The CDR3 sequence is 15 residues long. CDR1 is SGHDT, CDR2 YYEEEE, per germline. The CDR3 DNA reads TGTGCCAGCAGCTTTAGACGGCTGGCGCAAGATACGCAGTATTTT. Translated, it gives CASSFRRLAQDTQYF.

CDR3: CASSEDSGLQGYTF. The CDR3 nucleotides are TGTGCCAGCAGTGAGGATAGCGGGCTCCAGGGCTACACCTTC. The chain combines TRBV25-1 with TRBJ1-2; D unresolved. Per germline, CDR1 MGHDK and CDR2 SYGVNS. The CDR3 runs 14 residues. Trimming pared 3 bases from V and 8 bases from J, leaving 16 bases between.

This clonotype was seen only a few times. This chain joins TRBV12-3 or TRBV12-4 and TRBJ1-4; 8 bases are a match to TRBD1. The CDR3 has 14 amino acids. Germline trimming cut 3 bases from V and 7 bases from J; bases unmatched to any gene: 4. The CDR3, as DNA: TGTGCCAGCAGTTTGGGGACAGGCGGTGAAAAACTGTTTTTT. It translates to CASSLGTGGEKLFF.

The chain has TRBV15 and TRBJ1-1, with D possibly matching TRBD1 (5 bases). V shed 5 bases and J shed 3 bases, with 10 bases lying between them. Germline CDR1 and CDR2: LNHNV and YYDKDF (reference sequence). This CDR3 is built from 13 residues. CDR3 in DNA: TGTGCCACCAGCGCAGGGACGGACACTGAAGCTTTCTTT. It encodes CATSAGTDTEAFF.

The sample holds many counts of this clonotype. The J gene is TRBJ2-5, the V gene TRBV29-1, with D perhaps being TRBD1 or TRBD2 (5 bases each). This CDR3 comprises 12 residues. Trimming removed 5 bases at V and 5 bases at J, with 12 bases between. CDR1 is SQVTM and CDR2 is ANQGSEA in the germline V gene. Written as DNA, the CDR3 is TGCAGCGTTAGACGGGGCATGGAGACCCAGTACTTC. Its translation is CSVRRGMETQYF.

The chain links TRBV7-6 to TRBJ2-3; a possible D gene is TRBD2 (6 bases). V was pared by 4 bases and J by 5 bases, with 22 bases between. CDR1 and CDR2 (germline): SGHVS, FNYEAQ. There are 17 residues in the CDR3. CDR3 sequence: CASSYQRRRGPQDTQYF. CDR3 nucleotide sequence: TGTGCCAGCAGCTACCAACGCCGGCGGGGACCACAAGATACGCAGTATTTT.

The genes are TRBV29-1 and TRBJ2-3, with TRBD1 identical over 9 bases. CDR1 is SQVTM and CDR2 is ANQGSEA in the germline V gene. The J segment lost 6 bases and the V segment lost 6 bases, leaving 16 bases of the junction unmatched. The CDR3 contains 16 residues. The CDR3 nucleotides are TGCAGCGTCGACGACTACAGGGGGCCATCGTCTGATACGCAGTATTTT. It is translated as CSVDDYRGPSSDTQYF.

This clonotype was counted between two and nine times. The CDR3 nucleotides read TGTGCCAGCAGTTTATGGACGGGACAGGGGGATGGGGCCAACGTCCTGACTTTC. Translated, it gives CASSLWTGQGDGANVLTF. V is TRBV28 and J is TRBJ2-6, with 11 bases aligning to TRBD1. V lost 0 bases and J lost 3; bases outside the gene matches: 4. The CDR3 length is 18 residues. The germline gives CDR1 MDHEN, CDR2 SYDVKM.

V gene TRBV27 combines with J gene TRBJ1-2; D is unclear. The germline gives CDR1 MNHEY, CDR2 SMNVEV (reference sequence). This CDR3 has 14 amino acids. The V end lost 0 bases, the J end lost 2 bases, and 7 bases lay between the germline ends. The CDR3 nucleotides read TGTGCCAGCAGTTTATCCCCGGACAACTATGGCTACACCTTC. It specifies CASSLSPDNYGYTF.

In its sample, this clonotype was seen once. This CDR3 reads CASSSSRVAYEQFF. CDR3 nucleotide sequence: TGTGCCAGCAGTAGTTCCAGGGTCGCCTACGAGCAGTTCTTC. This rearrangement joins TRBV27 to TRBJ2-1; possibly TRBD1 for D (5 bases). V was shortened by 5 bases and J by 10 bases, with 18 bases between the two germline ends. The CDR3 totals 14 residues. In germline, CDR1 is MNHEY, CDR2 SMNVEV (reference sequence).

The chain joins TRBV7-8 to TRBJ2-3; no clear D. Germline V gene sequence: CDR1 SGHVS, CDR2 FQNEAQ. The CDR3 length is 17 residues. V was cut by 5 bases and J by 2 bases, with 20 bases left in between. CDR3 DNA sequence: TGTGCCAGCAGCCTTTACGCGGATAAAGTTACCACAGATACGCAGTATTTT. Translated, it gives CASSLYADKVTTDTQYF.